One and the same sample provided the 24 T cell receptor beta chains below, sequenced in a study of T-cell reconstitution after alpha-beta-depleted transplantation in children. During its preparation, the TCRbeta library received unique molecular identifiers. TCRdb redid the calling of the PCR reads with MiXCR, one entry per CDR3 protein. Of fewer than 550,000 distinct CDR3 sequences detected, about 11% appear once; the ten largest clones hold roughly 2%. This specimen consisted of PBMCs, obtained before TCRalphabeta/CD19-depleted stem cell transplant. The receptors were gathered from a child younger than 10 with inherited bone marrow failure, due to receive a stem cell transplant.

The table lists this clonotype with many counts. In nucleotides, the CDR3 is TGCGCCAGCAGCTTGGCGACAGTTCAGAACGGAGATACGCAGTATTTT. Translating it yields CASSLATVQNGDTQYF. The chain recombines TRBV5-1 with TRBJ2-3; TRBD1 might be the D (5 bases). Between the trimmed V and J ends, which lost 0 bases and 5 bases, there was a span of 16 bases. CDR3 length: 16 amino acids. The germline gives CDR1 SGHRS, CDR2 YFSETQ.

With regard to this clonotype: An end of the junction does not agree with germline; a read error may underlie this. The J gene is TRBJ2-1, the V gene TRBV4-2; 9 nucleotides line up with TRBD2. Germline V gene lookup returns CDR1 LGHNA and CDR2 YNFKEQ. This CDR3 has 18 amino acids. CDR3 DNA: TGTACCAGCAGCCAAGAGGAGCTCTCTAGCGGGATAACGGATGAGCAGTTCTTC. It is translated as CTSSQEELSSGITDEQFF.

In its sample, this clonotype was seen many times. The chain couples TRBV11-2 to TRBJ2-3; D might be TRBD1 (6 bases). Germline CDR1 SGHAT, CDR2 FQNNGV. This CDR3 spans 15 amino acids. With 5 bases removed from V and 1 base from J, the gap between germline ends came to 13 bases. Here the CDR3 reads CASSPGEGGTDTQYF. The DNA of the CDR3 is TGTGCCAGCAGCCCAGGAGAGGGGGGCACAGATACGCAGTATTTT.

This clonotype came up many times. A read error may produce the germline difference seen at one junction end. The V and J genes are TRBV3-1 and TRBJ2-7; 10 nucleotides match TRBD1. The CDR3 runs 16 residues. The germline V gene encodes CDR1 LGHDT and CDR2 YNNKEL (reference sequence). The CDR3 region is CASSQDEREGQGRKNF. The CDR3 region has the DNA TGTGCCAGCAGCCAAGATGAGAGAGAGGGACAGGGGAGGAAAAACTTC.

Remarks on this clonotype: This may be a read error: a much more frequent sequence differs by one nucleotide. The chain couples TRBV5-1 to TRBJ2-1; 9 bases are shared with TRBD1. CDR3 length equals 14 residues. CDR1 is SGHRS and CDR2 is YFSETQ in the germline V gene. CDR3 region: CTSSIGTGWNEQFF. CDR3 DNA: TGCACCAGCAGCATCGGGACAGGGTGGAATGAGCAGTTCTTC.

This clonotype occurred many times. The chain recombines TRBV20-1 with TRBJ2-7; 8 positions agree with TRBD1. CDR1 is DFQATT, CDR2 SNEGSKA, per germline (reference sequence). The J segment lost 6 bases and the V segment lost 6 bases, leaving 10 bases of the junction unmatched. This CDR3 spans 13 amino acids. The CDR3 sequence: CSAKTGAPLEQYF. The CDR3 DNA reads TGCAGTGCCAAGACAGGGGCCCCTCTCGAGCAGTACTTC.

There are many counts of this clonotype. The rearrangement joins TRBV3-1 to TRBJ2-5; D call uncertain. CDR1 and CDR2 from the germline V gene are LGHDT and YNNKEL (reference sequence). V lost 5 bases and J lost 4, with 8 bases in between. CDR3 length equals 12 residues. Here the CDR3 reads CASSGLRETQYF. CDR3 bases: TGTGCCAGCAGCGGCCTCAGAGAGACCCAGTACTTC.

The chain is built from TRBV30 and TRBJ2-7, with D maybe TRBD2 (6 bases). V lost 4 bases, J lost 3 bases, and 16 bases lay in between. The CDR3 runs to 14 residues. Germline assignment: CDR1 GTSNPN and CDR2 SVGIG (reference sequence). CDR3 DNA sequence: TGTGCCTGGACCCACCGGGACTCCGTCTACGAGCAGTACTTC. It yields the protein CAWTHRDSVYEQYF.

This clonotype was recorded many times. The gene calls are TRBV7-9 and TRBJ2-2; TRBD1 matches at 8 bases. CDR1 and CDR2 from the germline V gene are SEHNR and FQNEAQ (reference sequence). The CDR3 length is 15 residues. With V trimmed by 3 bases and J by 4 bases, 4 bases remained unmatched. CDR3 sequence: CASSLDRVGTGELFF. CDR3 nucleotides: TGTGCCAGCAGCTTGGACAGGGTTGGCACCGGGGAGCTGTTTTTT.

The chain links TRBV7-2 to TRBJ1-1, with D uncertain. In germline, CDR1 is SGHTA, CDR2 FQGNSA. V lost 7 bases to trimming and J lost 1 base, with 16 bases between them. The CDR3 is made up of 15 amino acids. The CDR3 sequence is CASTRKGRRNTEAFF. CDR3 coding DNA: TGTGCCAGCACCCGAAAGGGTAGAAGGAACACTGAAGCTTTCTTT. Based on the CDR3 plus reference TRBV7-2 and TRBJ1-1, the full variable domain is GAGVSQSPSNKVTEKGKDVELRCDPISGHTALYWYRQSLGQGLEFLIYFQGNSAPDKSGLPSDRFSAERTGGSVSTLTIQRTQQEDSAVYLCASTRKGRRNTEAFFGQGTRLTVV.

This clonotype was seen repeatedly, ten times or more. CDR3: CASSLYLAGINEQFF. The CDR3 DNA follows: TGTGCCAGCAGTTTATATCTAGCGGGAATCAATGAGCAGTTCTTC. This chain connects TRBV12-3 or TRBV12-4 to TRBJ2-1; the match to TRBD2 covers 9 bases. Trimming removed 2 bases from V and 6 bases from J; junction bases left unmatched: 5. This CDR3 comprises 15 residues.

This clonotype was seen at least ten times. The chain links TRBV4-1 to TRBJ1-1; D not resolved. CDR3 length: 16 residues. The germline gives CDR1 MGHRA, CDR2 YSYEKL. V was shortened by 0 bases and J by 8 bases, with 19 bases between the two germline ends. The CDR3 sequence is CASSQDAVFVGGEAFF. CDR3 bases: TGCGCCAGCAGCCAAGACGCTGTTTTCGTGGGTGGGGAAGCTTTCTTT.

This chain uses TRBV30 with TRBJ2-7; D gene uncertain. Germline assignment: CDR1 GTSNPN and CDR2 SVGIG (reference sequence). Trimming cost V 4 bases and J 4 bases, with 14 bases left between them. There are 13 residues in the CDR3. The CDR3 DNA sequence: TGTGCCTGGACAACCTCTCATCGATACGAGCAGTACTTC. Translated, it gives CAWTTSHRYEQYF.

This clonotype has at least ten counts. V usage is TRBV7-9 and J usage is TRBJ2-2; a possible D gene is TRBD2 (6 bases). The V gene lost 5 bases and the J gene lost 7 bases, with 14 bases spanning the gap. The CDR3 contains 14 residues. CDR1 SEHNR and CDR2 FQNEAQ come from the germline V gene (reference sequence). The CDR3 nucleotides read TGTGCCAGCAGCCCTGAAGAAGCGGGCGGGGAGCTGTTTTTT. Its translation is CASSPEEAGGELFF.

Concerning this clonotype: It may be a read error: a sequence one base away is much more abundant. The V and J genes are TRBV25-1 and TRBJ2-2; possible D gene TRBD2, 6 bases. Germline CDR1 is MGHDK and CDR2 is SYGVNS. Trimming took off 11 bases at V and 10 bases at J, with 14 bases between the two ends. The CDR3 is 11 residues long. CDR3 loop: CAQIAEEELFF. In DNA, the CDR3 is TGTGCCCAAATAGCGGAGGAGGAGCTGTTTTTT.

This clonotype was detected many times. The chain joins TRBV12-3 or TRBV12-4 to TRBJ2-7, with D possibly called TRBD1 or TRBD2 (5 bases each). Deletions cut 3 bases from V and 2 bases from J, with 11 bases between. CDR3 length equals 14 residues. The CDR3 coding sequence is TGTGCCAGCAGTTTTAGGGACGGGCCCTACGAGCAGTACTTC. As protein: CASSFRDGPYEQYF.

This clonotype was picked up many times. This sequence joins TRBV7-2 and TRBJ2-2, with 9 bases lining up with TRBD2. CDR3 size: 15 residues. The germline gives CDR1 SGHTA, CDR2 FQGNSA. The trim removed 8 bases at V and 3 bases at J, leaving 7 bases unmatched. The DNA of the CDR3 is TGTGCCAGCTCGGGACTAGCCACATACACCGGGGAGCTGTTTTTT. It translates to CASSGLATYTGELFF. Full variable domain (rest looked up from reference TRBV7-2 and TRBJ2-2): GAGVSQSPSNKVTEKGKDVELRCDPISGHTALYWYRQSLGQGLEFLIYFQGNSAPDKSGLPSDRFSAERTGGSVSTLTIQRTQQEDSAVYLCASSGLATYTGELFFGEGSRLTVL.

This clonotype has ten or more counts. V is TRBV5-1 and J is TRBJ2-2; D remains unclear. Germline CDR1 is SGHRS and CDR2 is YFSETQ. This CDR3 spans 14 amino acids. With 0 bases removed from V and 6 bases from J, the gap between germline ends came to 9 bases. This CDR3 reads CASSLGADSGELFF. In DNA, the CDR3 is TGCGCCAGCAGCTTGGGTGCCGACTCCGGGGAGCTGTTTTTT.

To note about this clonotype: A read error may be the cause here, since a much bigger clone is one base away. V is TRBV12-3 or TRBV12-4 and J is TRBJ2-5; 10 nucleotides align to TRBD2. The V and J ends lost 5 bases and 5 bases, in that order; junction bases with no gene match: 14. The CDR3 covers 17 residues. CDR3 sequence (DNA): TGTGCCAGCAGTCACGGGACTAGCGCGAGAGACTGGGAGACCCAGTACTTC. It yields the protein CASSHGTSARDWETQYF.

A remark on this clonotype: Given a much more abundant clone one base away, this may be a read error. The V call is TRBV12-3 or TRBV12-4, the J call TRBJ1-3, with D possibly being TRBD1 (5 bases). The length of the CDR3 is 13 residues. Trimming pared 11 bases from V and 4 bases from J, leaving 15 bases between. The CDR3 nucleotides are TGTGCCTGCACCTTCGAGGGGGGAAACACCATATATTTT. Translating it yields CACTFEGGNTIYF.

This clonotype was counted between two and nine times. This may stem from a read error, because a much larger clone lies one nucleotide away. The gene calls are TRBV5-5 and TRBJ1-1; D may be TRBD1 (5 bases). Germline-derived CDR1 and CDR2 are SGHKS and YYEKEE (reference sequence). The V end lost 2 bases, the J end lost 1 base, and 9 bases lay between the germline ends. The CDR3 has 14 residues. CDR3 in DNA: TGTGCCAGCAGCTTCGGGGCAGGGAACACTGAAGCTTTCTTT. It is translated as CASSFGAGNTEAFF.

This clonotype appeared many times. The chain's CDR3 is CASSPRVGLAGITSTDTQYF. The CDR3 coding sequence is TGTGCCAGCAGCCCCCGGGTAGGGCTAGCGGGAATCACTAGCACAGATACGCAGTATTTT. V and J are TRBV4-2 and TRBJ2-3; 9 positions agree with TRBD2. From germline, CDR1 is LGHNA and CDR2 YNFKEQ. V lost 4 bases, J lost 0 bases, and 17 bases stayed unmatched. The CDR3 extends over 20 amino acids.

This clonotype occurred many times. This chain connects TRBV27 to TRBJ2-3; unclear D gene. Trimming took off 4 bases at V and 6 bases at J, with 5 bases between the two ends. The germline V gene encodes CDR1 MNHEY and CDR2 SMNVEV (reference sequence). The CDR3 is made up of 11 amino acids. CDR3 sequence: CASSSWDTQYF. CDR3 DNA: TGTGCCAGCAGTTCGTGGGATACGCAGTATTTT.

This clonotype was detected many times. The chain uses TRBV4-2 and TRBJ2-5; D could derive from TRBD1 or TRBD2 (5 bases each). Germline V gene sequence: CDR1 LGHNA, CDR2 YNFKEQ. The CDR3 length is 15 residues. V gave up 4 bases and J gave up 5 bases, with 17 bases separating them. CDR3 sequence reads: CASSPQAQGAETQYF. The CDR3 region has the DNA TGTGCCAGCAGCCCCCAGGCCCAGGGAGCGGAGACCCAGTACTTC.